The 13 T cell receptor beta chains presented below share a single source sample, sequenced in a study of Graves' ophthalmopathy and Graves' hyperthyroidism. CDR3 regions of TCR beta were amplified from RNA transcripts. The first-round RT-PCR employed HTBI primers together with the Qiagen OneStep RT-PCR kit. A multiplex PCR was then performed as the second round. TCRdb used MiXCR to reprocess the multiplex PCR reads, holding one entry per CDR3 protein. Of 620,000 or so distinct CDR3 sequences detected, about 20% appear once; the ten largest clones hold approximately 7.7%. The sequenced material came from peripheral blood. The source of these receptors is a woman aged 18-29 years with stable Graves' hyperthyroidism. Some clones in this sample may be carry-over from other donors' samples.

At least ten counts were recorded for this clonotype. In DNA, the CDR3 is TGTGCCAGCAGCGCTATAGACGGGGGGGCCGGGGAGACCCAGTACTTC. Translation gives CASSAIDGGAGETQYF. V usage is TRBV9 and J usage is TRBJ2-5; TRBD2 agrees at 8 bases. Trimming at V came to 3 bases and at J to 5 bases, leaving 12 bases not matched to a gene. Germline CDR1 SGDLS, CDR2 YYNGEE. CDR3 length: 16 residues.

This clonotype was observed a handful of times. A much larger clone lies one base from this, so it may be a read error. This chain connects TRBV20-1 to TRBJ2-5; 8 bases line up with TRBD2. Per germline, CDR1 DFQATT and CDR2 SNEGSKA (reference sequence). V lost 4 bases and J lost 5; bases outside the gene matches: 9. This CDR3 is 14 amino acids long. The DNA for the CDR3 is TGCAGTGCTACCCCGGTACTAGCGGTGGAGACCCAGTACTTC. It codes for CSATPVLAVETQYF.

This clonotype has a count of ten or more. V gene TRBV30 combines with J gene TRBJ1-1, with D possibly matching TRBD1 (5 bases). V was pared by 8 bases and J by 5 bases, with 15 bases between. Germline V gives CDR1 GTSNPN, CDR2 SVGIG (reference sequence). This CDR3 is 12 amino acids long. The CDR3 coding sequence is TGTGCCGGATCCAGGGAGAGGACTGAAGCTTTCTTT. As protein: CAGSRERTEAFF.

There are many counts of this clonotype. J is TRBJ1-2 and V is TRBV12-3 or TRBV12-4; unclear D gene. The V end was cut by 6 bases, the J end by 4 bases, with 6 bases between. The CDR3 totals 11 residues. The CDR3 is CASSSFYGYTF. The CDR3, as DNA: TGTGCCAGCAGCTCTTTCTATGGCTACACCTTC.

This clonotype was observed a few times. The rearrangement joins TRBV19 to TRBJ2-7; 11 bases match TRBD2. The CDR3 contains 15 residues. Germline CDR1 is LNHDA and CDR2 is SQIVND (reference sequence). J gave up 5 bases and V 3 bases, and 6 bases lay outside the gene matches. The CDR3 spells CASSIRLAGFHEQYF. The CDR3 DNA reads as TGTGCCAGTAGTATCCGACTAGCGGGATTCCACGAGCAGTACTTC.

In its sample, this clonotype was seen a few times. The V call is TRBV6-5, the J call TRBJ1-1, with D perhaps TRBD1 (5 bases). CDR1 and CDR2 from the germline V gene are MNHEY and SVGAGI. V was trimmed by 2 bases and J by 1 base, leaving 14 bases between them. The CDR3 is made up of 16 amino acids. CDR3 in amino acids: CASSYGRGHTNTEAFF. The CDR3 DNA follows: TGTGCCAGCAGTTACGGAAGAGGACACACGAACACTGAAGCTTTCTTT.

In its sample, this clonotype was seen many times. The V and J genes are TRBV12-3 or TRBV12-4 and TRBJ1-5, with TRBD1 matching 7 bases. The junction had 2 bases not matched to a gene; V was cut back by 3 bases and J by 6 bases. The CDR3 has 13 residues. The CDR3 sequence is CASSLEGAQPQHF. In DNA form, the CDR3 reads TGTGCCAGCAGTTTGGAGGGGGCTCAGCCCCAGCATTTT.

Ten or more counts support this clonotype. The chain has TRBV10-3 and TRBJ1-1, with D perhaps TRBD1 (5 bases). The germline V gene has CDR1 ENHRY and CDR2 SYGVKD. Trimming removed 6 bases at V and 3 bases at J, with 11 bases between. The CDR3 consists of 13 residues. In DNA, the CDR3 is TGTGCCATCAGGTTAGGGGTGGACACTGAAGCTTTCTTT. This gives the protein CAIRLGVDTEAFF.

Ten or more counts support this clonotype. V gene TRBV19 combines with J gene TRBJ1-1; 12 positions agree with TRBD1. The trim removed 5 bases at V and 7 bases at J, leaving 8 bases unmatched. In germline, CDR1 is LNHDA, CDR2 SQIVND (reference sequence). The CDR3 is made up of 15 amino acids. This CDR3 reads CASSRGQGAPDEAFF. The CDR3 coding sequence is TGTGCCAGTAGTCGGGGACAGGGGGCGCCTGATGAAGCTTTCTTT.

This chain's CDR3 is CASSLVPDWDPTEAFF. For the CDR3, the DNA is TGTGCCAGCAGTTTAGTGCCGGACTGGGATCCCACTGAAGCTTTCTTT. The chain employs TRBV28 and TRBJ1-1, with D unresolved. The CDR3 extends over 16 amino acids. With 2 bases removed from V and 4 bases from J, the gap between germline ends came to 17 bases. From germline, CDR1 is MDHEN and CDR2 SYDVKM.

Many counts were recorded for this clonotype. The V and J genes are TRBV19 and TRBJ1-5, with D possibly matching TRBD1 (5 bases). The CDR3 spans 13 residues. V shed 3 bases and J shed 7 bases, with 10 bases lying between them. CDR1 is LNHDA and CDR2 is SQIVND in the germline V gene (reference sequence). CDR3: CASSIQGSQPQHF. The CDR3 region has the DNA TGTGCCAGTAGTATCCAGGGAAGCCAGCCCCAGCATTTT. The full variable domain, its missing parts supplied by reference TRBV19 and TRBJ1-5, is DGGITQSPKYLFRKEGQNVTLSCEQNLNHDAMYWYRQDPGQGLRLIYYSQIVNDFQKGDIAEGYSVSREKKESFPLTVTSAQKNPTAFYLCASSIQGSQPQHFGDGTRLSIL.

In its sample, this clonotype was seen many times. This CDR3 is CASSGDGTNSPLHF. The CDR3 region has the DNA TGTGCCAGCAGTGGGGACGGGACTAATTCACCCCTCCACTTT. V usage is TRBV25-1 and J usage is TRBJ1-6; D might be TRBD1 (5 bases). CDR3 length: 14 residues. The ends were cut back, 4 bases at V and 6 bases at J, with 10 bases in the middle. CDR1 is MGHDK and CDR2 is SYGVNS in the germline V gene.

This clonotype was recorded many times. J is TRBJ1-1 and V is TRBV6-5; D is unresolved. V was cut by 2 bases and J by 6 bases, with 10 bases left in between. The CDR3 has 13 residues. The germline gives CDR1 MNHEY, CDR2 SVGAGI. DNA of the CDR3: TGTGCCAGCAGTTACCAAATCCCCGCTGAAGCTTTCTTT. Its translation: CASSYQIPAEAFF.